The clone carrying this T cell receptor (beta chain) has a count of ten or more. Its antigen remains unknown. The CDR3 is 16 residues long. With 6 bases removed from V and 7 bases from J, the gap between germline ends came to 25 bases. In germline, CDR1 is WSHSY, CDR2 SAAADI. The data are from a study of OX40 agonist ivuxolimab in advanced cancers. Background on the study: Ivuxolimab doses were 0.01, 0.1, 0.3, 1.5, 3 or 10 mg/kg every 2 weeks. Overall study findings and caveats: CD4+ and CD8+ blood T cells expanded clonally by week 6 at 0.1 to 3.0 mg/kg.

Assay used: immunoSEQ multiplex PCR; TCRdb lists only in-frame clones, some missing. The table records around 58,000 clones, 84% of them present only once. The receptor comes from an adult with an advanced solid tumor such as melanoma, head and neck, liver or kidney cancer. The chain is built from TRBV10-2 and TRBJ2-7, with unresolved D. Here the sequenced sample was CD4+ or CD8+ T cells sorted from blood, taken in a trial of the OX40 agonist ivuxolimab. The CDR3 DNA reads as TGCGCCAGCAGCCAAGAATCGGCCCTCGAACGGTCTGAGCAGTACTTC. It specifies CASSQESALERSEQYF.